The 4 T cell receptor beta chains below were found in one sample sequenced in a study of blood T cell repertoires in COVID-19. TCRdb's copy holds only in-frame clones and misses some; the assay was immunoSEQ multiplex PCR. The sample lists approximately 190,000 clones; 82% were seen once. Sequenced sample: peripheral blood. The source of these receptors is a woman aged 55-69 years with COVID-19, enrolled during active disease.

This clone has more than one count but fewer than ten. J is TRBJ1-1 and V is TRBV28; tentative D call: TRBD1 (5 bases). Germline V lookup: CDR1 MDHEN, CDR2 SYDVKM. V was trimmed by 10 bases and J by 3 bases, leaving 18 bases between them. The CDR3 spans 14 residues. The CDR3, as DNA: TGTGCCACCGCAGGGTGGGGAGGGGACACTGAAGCTTTCTTT. Encoded protein: CATAGWGGDTEAFF.

The chain is built from TRBV29-1 and TRBJ2-5, with 11 bases that match TRBD2. Germline V gene data show CDR1 as SQVTM and CDR2 as ANQGSEA. The CDR3 totals 14 residues. Trimming took 4 bases from V and 4 from J; bases not matched to a gene: 5. The CDR3 DNA is TGCAGCGTTGGGCTAGCGGGGGGCGTAGAGACCCAGTACTTC. It specifies CSVGLAGGVETQYF.

This chain uses TRBV5-5 with TRBJ2-1, with TRBD2 matching over 10 bases. The CDR3 spans 16 residues. V trimming: 0 bases; J trimming: 9 bases; junction bases outside the gene matches: 9. From germline, CDR1 is SGHKS and CDR2 YYEKEE (reference sequence). This CDR3 is CASSLGSSGRFGEQFF. The CDR3 region has the DNA TGTGCCAGCAGCTTGGGGTCTAGCGGGAGATTTGGTGAGCAGTTCTTC.

This clone was counted only a few times. The gene calls are TRBV11-3 and TRBJ2-2; D might be TRBD2 (6 bases). Deletions cut 5 bases from V and 1 base from J, with 11 bases between. Germline CDR1 is SGHNT and CDR2 is YENEEA. CDR3 length: 15 amino acids. CDR3 bases: TGTGCCAGCAGCCCCCGGGAGAGGAACACCGGGGAGCTGTTTTTT. Protein: CASSPRERNTGELFF.